This T cell receptor (beta chain) is from a study of CD8+ T cells in alopecia areata. Study-level results: Clonality was higher in lesional than normal scalp, especially in alopecia totalis/universalis. Normal-skin resident alphabeta T cells also appear among scalp sample sequences.

The sequencing template was cDNA reverse transcribed from extracted RNA. The protocol was immunoSEQ multiplex PCR, while the TCRdb copy is restricted to in-frame clones and leaves out a portion. Here the sample spans fewer than 250,000 clones, over 60% being singletons. A note on this clone: Antigen unknown.

Treatment described: oral pan-JAK inhibitor, 5-10 mg twice daily. Germline CDR1 and CDR2: SQVTM and ANQGSEA. The CDR3 loop spans 15 amino acids. The ends lost 6 bases at V and 4 bases at J; junction bases unmatched: 12. The V and J genes are TRBV29-1 and TRBJ2-3, with TRBD1 matching over 8 bases. The sample consisted of CD4+ T cells sorted from blood, taken at week 4, from a patient treated with tofacitinib. The receptor was derived from a human donor with alopecia areata. DNA for the CDR3: TGCAGCGTAACGTCCAGGGGGCAAAGGGCAGATACGCAGTATTTT. It yields the protein CSVTSRGQRADTQYF.